These T cell receptor beta chains were read from a single sample in a study of blood T cell repertoires in COVID-19. The data were produced by immunoSEQ multiplex PCR, yet TCRdb's version contains in-frame clones alone and is incomplete. The data contain 300,000 to 450,000 clones, 70% to 90% of them singletons. The sequencing input was peripheral blood. The receptors shown here come from a woman in her twenties or thirties with COVID-19, enrolled during active disease. Each CDR3 is given with its conserved first and last residue. The D gene is left open where the match is weak. Size is omitted from some rows. Given values are once, few, many or a class for expanded clones.

J	D	V	size	CDR3	DNA
TRBJ2-1	TRBD1	TRBV28	NA	CASSRDRSSYNEQFF	TGTGCCAGCAGTCGGGACAGAAGCTCCTACAATGAGCAGTTCTTC
TRBJ2-7	TRBD1	TRBV2	NA	CASSPWTGGDYEQYF	TGTGCCAGCAGTCCCTGGACAGGGGGCGATTACGAGCAGTACTTC
TRBJ2-1	TRBD2	TRBV7-2	NA	CASSYTSGNNEQFF	TGTGCCAGCAGCTACACAAGCGGGAACAATGAGCAGTTCTTC
TRBJ2-7	TRBD2	TRBV10-3	few	CAISESPSGNYEQYF	TGTGCCATCAGTGAGTCGCCTAGCGGAAACTACGAGCAGTACTTC
TRBJ1-2	NA	TRBV25-1	NA	CASSDRFNYGYTF	TGTGCCAGCAGCGACAGATTTAACTATGGCTACACCTTC
TRBJ1-2	TRBD1	TRBV15	NA	CATSRDRAGGYGYTF	TGTGCCACCAGCAGAGATAGGGCAGGGGGGTATGGCTACACCTTC
TRBJ2-7	TRBD2	TRBV19	NA	CASSRGLAGEQYF	TGTGCCAGTAGCCGGGGACTAGCGGGGGAGCAGTACTTC
TRBJ2-7	TRBD1	TRBV5-1	NA	CASRADRVLYEQYF	TGCGCCAGCAGAGCGGACAGGGTCCTTTACGAGCAGTACTTC
TRBJ1-2	TRBD1	TRBV7-3	NA	CASSLQPGQGGYGYTF	TGTGCCAGCAGCCTCCAACCGGGACAGGGAGGCTATGGCTACACCTTC
TRBJ2-7	NA	TRBV5-4	medium-sized	CASSSQGRNEQYF	TGTGCCAGCAGCTCACAGGGGAGGAACGAGCAGTACTTC
TRBJ2-3	TRBD1	TRBV5-1	once	CASSPQGDADTQYF	TGCGCCAGCAGTCCACAGGGGGACGCAGATACGCAGTATTTT
TRBJ2-7	NA	TRBV6-2/TRBV6-3	NA	CASSSLVHEQYF	TGTGCCAGCAGCAGTCTAGTCCACGAGCAGTACTTC
TRBJ1-3	TRBD1	TRBV25-1	few	CASSGDRDAGNTIYF	TGTGCCAGCAGCGGGGACAGGGATGCAGGAAACACCATATATTTT
TRBJ2-1	TRBD2	TRBV19	once	CARRGGQGTSGSSYNEQFF	TGTGCCAGAAGAGGTGGGCAGGGGACTAGCGGGAGTTCCTACAATGAGCAGTTCTTC
TRBJ2-5	TRBD2	TRBV5-1	NA	CASSLGNSGTFQETQYF	TGCGCCAGCAGCTTGGGTAATAGCGGGACCTTCCAAGAGACCCAGTACTTC
TRBJ2-5	TRBD1	TRBV4-1	NA	CASSMGQNQETQYF	TGCGCCAGCAGCATGGGACAGAACCAAGAGACCCAGTACTTC
TRBJ1-3	NA	TRBV4-1	NA	CASSSQGRHTIYF	TGCGCCAGCAGCTCACAGGGAAGACACACCATATATTTT
TRBJ2-2	NA	TRBV27	NA	CASSLIQTGELFF	TGTGCCAGCAGTTTAATCCAAACCGGGGAGCTGTTTTTT
TRBJ1-6	TRBD1	TRBV9	NA	CASSAGTGRSPLHF	TGTGCCAGCAGCGCCGGGACAGGGCGTTCACCCCTCCACTTT
TRBJ2-1	NA	TRBV29-1	NA	CSVEGGAYNEQFF	TGCAGCGTTGAGGGGGGGGCATACAATGAGCAGTTCTTC
TRBJ2-2	TRBD2	TRBV19	NA	CASSILPSGANTGELFF	TGTGCCAGTAGTATACTCCCCAGCGGGGCGAACACCGGGGAGCTGTTTTTT
TRBJ2-1	NA	TRBV29-1	NA	CSVEVAHLDNEQFF	TGCAGCGTTGAAGTAGCGCATCTGGACAATGAGCAGTTCTTC
TRBJ2-7	TRBD2	TRBV7-9	NA	CASSSSTSGRMEQYF	TGTGCCAGCAGCTCCTCGACGAGCGGGAGAATGGAGCAGTACTTC
TRBJ2-1	NA	TRBV7-3	NA	CASSLLGGAQGNEQFF	TGTGCCAGCAGTTTACTTGGGGGGGCGCAGGGCAATGAGCAGTTCTTC
TRBJ2-7	NA	TRBV3-1/TRBV3-2	few	CASIVRRLSGEQYF	TGTGCCAGCATAGTCCGGAGGTTATCGGGGGAGCAGTACTTC
TRBJ2-7	NA	TRBV4-1	few	CASSLLLSGTLYEQYF	TGCGCCAGCAGCCTCCTACTCTCCGGGACACTTTACGAGCAGTACTTC
TRBJ2-7	TRBD1	TRBV7-9	NA	CASSFRGPNEQYF	TGTGCCAGCAGCTTCAGGGGGCCTAACGAGCAGTACTTC
TRBJ2-5	NA	TRBV29-1	NA	CSVAIRQKETQYF	TGCAGCGTTGCCATCCGACAGAAAGAGACCCAGTACTTC
TRBJ1-1	NA	TRBV28	NA	CASSPYRENTEAFF	TGTGCCAGCAGCCCTTACAGGGAGAACACTGAAGCTTTCTTT
TRBJ2-7	TRBD1	TRBV28	NA	CASSLTGSEYEQYF	TGTGCCAGCAGTTTGACAGGGTCAGAGTACGAGCAGTACTTC
TRBJ1-1	TRBD1	TRBV28	NA	CASSPATGSNTEAFF	TGTGCCAGCAGTCCGGCGACAGGGTCGAACACTGAAGCTTTCTTT
TRBJ1-6	NA	TRBV12-3/TRBV12-4	NA	CASSRQHNSPLHF	TGTGCCAGCAGCCGACAGCATAATTCACCCCTCCACTTT
TRBJ2-7	NA	TRBV7-9	NA	CASSSVFFVQYF	TGTGCCAGCAGCTCGGTCTTCTTTGTGCAGTACTTC
TRBJ2-7	TRBD2	TRBV2	NA	CASRPLAGVYEQYF	TGTGCCAGCAGACCTCTAGCGGGGGTCTACGAGCAGTACTTC